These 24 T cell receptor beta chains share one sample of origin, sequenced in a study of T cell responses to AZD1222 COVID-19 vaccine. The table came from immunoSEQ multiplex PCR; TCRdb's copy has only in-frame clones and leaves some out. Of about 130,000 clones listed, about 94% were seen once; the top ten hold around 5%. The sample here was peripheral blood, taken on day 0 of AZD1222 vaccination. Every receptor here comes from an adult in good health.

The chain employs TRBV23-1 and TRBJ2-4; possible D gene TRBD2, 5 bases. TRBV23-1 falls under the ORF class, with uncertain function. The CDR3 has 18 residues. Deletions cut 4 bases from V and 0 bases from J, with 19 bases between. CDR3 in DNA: TGCGCCAGCAGTCGGAGGTCGAGTGCTTTACTAGCCAAAAACATTCAGTACTTC. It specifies CASSRRSSALLAKNIQYF.

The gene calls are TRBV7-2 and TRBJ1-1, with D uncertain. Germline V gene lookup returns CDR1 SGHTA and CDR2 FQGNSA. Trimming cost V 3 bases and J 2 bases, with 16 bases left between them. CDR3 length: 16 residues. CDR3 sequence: CASSFQTFGINTEAFF. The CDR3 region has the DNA TGTGCCAGCAGCTTTCAAACGTTCGGGATTAACACTGAAGCTTTCTTT.

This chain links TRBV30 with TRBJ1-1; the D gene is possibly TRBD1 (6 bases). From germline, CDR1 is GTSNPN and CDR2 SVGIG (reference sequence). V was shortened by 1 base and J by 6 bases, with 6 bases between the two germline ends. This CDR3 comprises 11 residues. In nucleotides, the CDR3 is TGTGCCTGGAGTGCAGGGGCTGAAGCTTTCTTT. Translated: CAWSAGAEAFF.

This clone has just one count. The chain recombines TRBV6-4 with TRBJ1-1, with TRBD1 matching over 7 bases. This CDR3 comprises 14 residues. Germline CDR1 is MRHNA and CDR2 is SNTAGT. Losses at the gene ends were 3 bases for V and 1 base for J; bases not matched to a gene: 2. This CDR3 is CASSEDRTNTEAFF. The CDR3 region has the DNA TGTGCCAGCAGTGAGGACAGGACGAACACTGAAGCTTTCTTT.

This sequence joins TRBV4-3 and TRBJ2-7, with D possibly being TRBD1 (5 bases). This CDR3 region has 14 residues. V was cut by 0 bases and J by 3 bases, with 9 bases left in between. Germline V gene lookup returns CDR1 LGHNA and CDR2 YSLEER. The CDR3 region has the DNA TGCGCCAGCAGCCAAGACAGGGCCCTCTACGAGCAGTACTTC. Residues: CASSQDRALYEQYF.

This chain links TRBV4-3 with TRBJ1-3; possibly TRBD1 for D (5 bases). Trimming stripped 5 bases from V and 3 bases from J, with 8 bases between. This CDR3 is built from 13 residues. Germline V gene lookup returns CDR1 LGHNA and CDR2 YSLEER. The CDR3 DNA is TGCGCCAGCAGCAAGGACATTGGAAACACCATATATTTT. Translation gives CASSKDIGNTIYF.

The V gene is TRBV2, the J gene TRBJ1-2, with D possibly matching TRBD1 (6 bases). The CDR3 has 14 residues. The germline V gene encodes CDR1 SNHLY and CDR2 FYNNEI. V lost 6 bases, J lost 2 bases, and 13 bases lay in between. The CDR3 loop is CASSEGHPNYGYTF. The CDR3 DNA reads TGTGCCAGCAGCGAGGGACACCCAAACTATGGCTACACCTTC.

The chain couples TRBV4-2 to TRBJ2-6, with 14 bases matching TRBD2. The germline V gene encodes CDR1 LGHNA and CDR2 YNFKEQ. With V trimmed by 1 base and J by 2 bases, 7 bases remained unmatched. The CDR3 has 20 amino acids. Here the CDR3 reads CASSQGLRLAGGPGANVLTF. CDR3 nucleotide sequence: TGTGCCAGCAGCCAAGGCCTTCGACTAGCGGGAGGGCCTGGGGCCAACGTCCTGACTTTC.

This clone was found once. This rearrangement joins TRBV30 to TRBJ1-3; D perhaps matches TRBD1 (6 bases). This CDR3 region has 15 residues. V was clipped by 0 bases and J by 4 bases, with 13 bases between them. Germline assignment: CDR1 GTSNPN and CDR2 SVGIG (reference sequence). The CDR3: CAWSVQGLIGNTIYF. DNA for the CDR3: TGTGCCTGGAGTGTACAGGGCCTAATAGGAAACACCATATATTTT.

The CDR3 here is CASSSGSRYAGELFF. CDR3 DNA sequence: TGTGCCAGCTCTAGCGGGAGTAGATATGCCGGGGAGCTGTTTTTT. The genes are TRBV6-5 and TRBJ2-2, with TRBD2 identical over 10 bases. The ends lost 8 bases at V and 6 bases at J; junction bases unmatched: 9. Germline loops: CDR1 MNHEY, CDR2 SVGAGI. CDR3 length equals 15 residues.

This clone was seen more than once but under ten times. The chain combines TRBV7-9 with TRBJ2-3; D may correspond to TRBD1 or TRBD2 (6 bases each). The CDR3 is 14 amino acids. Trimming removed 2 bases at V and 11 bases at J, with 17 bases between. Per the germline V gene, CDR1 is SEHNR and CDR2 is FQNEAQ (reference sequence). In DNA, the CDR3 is TGTGCCAGCAGCTTATCGAGTGTGAGGGGGGTGCAGTATTTT. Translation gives CASSLSSVRGVQYF.

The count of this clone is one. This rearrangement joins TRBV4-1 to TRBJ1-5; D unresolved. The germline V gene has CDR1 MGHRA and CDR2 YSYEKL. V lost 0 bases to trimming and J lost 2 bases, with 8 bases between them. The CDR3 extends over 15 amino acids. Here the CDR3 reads CASSQDLTGNQPQHF. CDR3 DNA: TGCGCCAGCAGCCAAGATCTAACGGGCAATCAGCCCCAGCATTTT.

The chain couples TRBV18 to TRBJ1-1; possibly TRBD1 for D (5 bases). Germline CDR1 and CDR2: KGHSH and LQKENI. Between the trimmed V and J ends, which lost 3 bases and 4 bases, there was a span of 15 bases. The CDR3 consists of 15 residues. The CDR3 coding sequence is TGTGCCAGCTCACCTAACCCGGGACGTAGCACTGAAGCTTTCTTT. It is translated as CASSPNPGRSTEAFF. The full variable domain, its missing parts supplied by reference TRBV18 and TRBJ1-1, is NAGVMQNPRHLVRRRGQEARLRCSPMKGHSHVYWYRQLPEEGLKFMVYLQKENIIDESGMPKERFSAEFPKEGPSILRIQQVVRGDSAAYFCASSPNPGRSTEAFFGQGTRLTVV.

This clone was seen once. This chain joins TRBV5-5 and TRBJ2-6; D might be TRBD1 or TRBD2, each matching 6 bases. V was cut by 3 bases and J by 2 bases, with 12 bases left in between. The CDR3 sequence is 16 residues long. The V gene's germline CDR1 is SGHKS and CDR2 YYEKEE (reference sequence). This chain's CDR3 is CASSSRGLAGANVLTF. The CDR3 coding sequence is TGTGCCAGCAGCTCCAGGGGACTGGCTGGGGCCAACGTCCTGACTTTC.

CDR3: CASRHGVTYEQYF. The CDR3 nucleotides are TGTGCCAGCAGACACGGAGTTACCTACGAGCAGTACTTC. The chain has TRBV12-3 or TRBV12-4 and TRBJ2-7; D is uncertain. Trimming removed 6 bases from V and 2 bases from J, with 11 bases in between. This CDR3 contains 13 residues.

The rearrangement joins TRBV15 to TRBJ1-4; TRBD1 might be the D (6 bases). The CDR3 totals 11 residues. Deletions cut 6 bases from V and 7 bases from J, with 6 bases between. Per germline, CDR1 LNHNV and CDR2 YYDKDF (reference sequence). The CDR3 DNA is TGTGCCACCAGACAGGGTGAAAAACTGTTTTTT. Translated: CATRQGEKLFF.

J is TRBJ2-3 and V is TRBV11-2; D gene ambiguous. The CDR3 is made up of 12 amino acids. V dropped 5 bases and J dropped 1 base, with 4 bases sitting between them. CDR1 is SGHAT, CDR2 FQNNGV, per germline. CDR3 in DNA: TGTGCCAGCAGCCCTGGCACAGATACGCAGTATTTT. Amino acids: CASSPGTDTQYF.

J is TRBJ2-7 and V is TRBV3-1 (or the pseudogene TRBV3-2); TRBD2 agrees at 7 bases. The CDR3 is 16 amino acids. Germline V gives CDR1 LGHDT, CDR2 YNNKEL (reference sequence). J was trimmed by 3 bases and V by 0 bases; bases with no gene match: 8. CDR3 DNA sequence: TGTGCCAGCAGCCAAGACCCCGGGACTACGTTCTACGAGCAGTACTTC. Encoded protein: CASSQDPGTTFYEQYF.

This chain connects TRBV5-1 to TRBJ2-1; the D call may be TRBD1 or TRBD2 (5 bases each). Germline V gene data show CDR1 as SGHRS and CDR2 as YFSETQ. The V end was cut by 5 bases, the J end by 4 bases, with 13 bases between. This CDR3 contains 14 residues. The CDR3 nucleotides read TGCGCCAGCAGACTGGGGACGGCTTACAATGAGCAGTTCTTC. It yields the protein CASRLGTAYNEQFF.

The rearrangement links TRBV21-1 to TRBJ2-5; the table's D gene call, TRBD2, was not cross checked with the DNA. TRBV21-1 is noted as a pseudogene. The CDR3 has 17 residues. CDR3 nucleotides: TGTGCCAGCAGCAAATGGACCGGGGTAGGGAGGTGGGAGACCCAGTACTTC. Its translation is CASSKWTGVGRWETQYF.

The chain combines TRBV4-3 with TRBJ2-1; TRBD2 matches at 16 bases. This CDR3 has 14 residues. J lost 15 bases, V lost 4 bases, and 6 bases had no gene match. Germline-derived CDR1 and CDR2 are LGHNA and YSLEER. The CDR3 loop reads CASSLGTSGRARFF. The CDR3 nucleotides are TGCGCCAGCAGCCTAGGGACTAGCGGGAGGGCCCGGTTCTTC.

CDR3 sequence (DNA): TGCGCCAGCAGCCAAGAAATGGCAGCCATCGCAGCTTTCTTT. It encodes CASSQEMAAIAAFF. This chain links TRBV4-1 with TRBJ1-1, with unresolved D. The CDR3 length is 14 residues. Trimming removed 0 bases from V and 10 bases from J, with 15 bases in between. Germline V gene data show CDR1 as MGHRA and CDR2 as YSYEKL.

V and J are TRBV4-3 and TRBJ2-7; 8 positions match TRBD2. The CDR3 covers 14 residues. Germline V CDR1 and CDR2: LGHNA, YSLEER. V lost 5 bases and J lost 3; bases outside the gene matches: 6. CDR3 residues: CASSSREGHYEQYF. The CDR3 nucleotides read TGCGCCAGCAGCTCACGGGAGGGACACTACGAGCAGTACTTC.

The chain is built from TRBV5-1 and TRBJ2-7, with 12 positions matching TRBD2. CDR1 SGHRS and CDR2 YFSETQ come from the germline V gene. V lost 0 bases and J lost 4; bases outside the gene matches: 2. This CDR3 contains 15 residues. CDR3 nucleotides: TGCGCCAGCAGCTTGGGGACTAGCGGGGCTTACGAGCAGTACTTC. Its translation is CASSLGTSGAYEQYF. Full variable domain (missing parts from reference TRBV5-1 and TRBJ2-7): KAGVTQTPRYLIKTRGQQVTLSCSPISGHRSVSWYQQTPGQGLQFLFEYFSETQRNKGNFPGRFSGRQFSNSRSEMNVSTLELGDSALYLCASSLGTSGAYEQYFGPGTRLTVT.